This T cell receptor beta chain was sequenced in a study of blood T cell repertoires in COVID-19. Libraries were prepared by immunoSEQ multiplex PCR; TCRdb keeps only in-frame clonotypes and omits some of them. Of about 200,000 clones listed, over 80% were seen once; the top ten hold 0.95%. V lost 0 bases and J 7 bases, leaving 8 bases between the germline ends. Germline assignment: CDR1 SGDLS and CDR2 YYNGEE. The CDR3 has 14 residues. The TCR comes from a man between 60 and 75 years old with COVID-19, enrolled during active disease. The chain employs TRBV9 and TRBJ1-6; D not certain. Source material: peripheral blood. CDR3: CASSVAWENSPLHF. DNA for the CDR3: TGTGCCAGCAGCGTAGCTTGGGAGAATTCACCCCTCCACTTT.